This T cell receptor beta chain appears in the sequencing data of a study of blood T cell repertoires in COVID-19. Across the study: Italy, Spain and the United States were the sources of the convalescent and acute COVID-19 samples.

The authors' processing: Estimates of nucleated cell counts were drawn from the amplification of reference gene primers. The repertoire was sequenced with immunoSEQ multiplex PCR; TCRdb's copy has only in-frame clones and lacks some. Clonal size and the V and J genes are those of that table, whereas D and trimming came from the DNA. The table has more than 300,000 clones, roughly 90% seen once. Everyone who took part was roughly 18 to 89 years old, and they came from about 25 US areas. Categorization into cohorts depended on clinical history that participants reported. The V gene end was trimmed by 6 bases and the J gene end by 6 bases; junction bases not matched to a gene: 1. The CDR3 covers 13 residues. CDR1 MRHNA and CDR2 SNTAGT come from the germline V gene.

Material: PBMCs or T cells enriched from blood (not recorded which). The rearrangement uses TRBV6-4 and TRBJ2-7; 14 bases match TRBD2. This receptor was identified in a woman between 40 and 55 years old who had been exposed to COVID-19. In DNA, the CDR3 is TGTGCCAGCAGCGGACTAGCGGGAGGCGAGCAGTACTTC. Translation gives CASSGLAGGEQYF.